A single sample gave rise to the 31 T cell receptor beta chains below, sequenced in a study of T cell repertoires in cytomegalovirus infection. TCRdb reanalysed the reads using MiXCR and keeps one entry per CDR3 protein. Of over 300,000 distinct CDR3 sequences in the sample, over 7.5% were seen once. Input material: PBMCs. These receptor sequences come from a human donor in good health (CMV status not recorded). Some clones in this sample may be carry-over from other donors' samples.

This clonotype turned up a few times. CDR3: CATSRDIQAGAEAFF. In DNA form, the CDR3 reads TGTGCCACCAGCAGAGATATACAGGCCGGCGCTGAAGCTTTCTTT. This rearrangement joins TRBV15 to TRBJ1-1; the D gene is possibly TRBD1 (5 bases). Trimming pared 0 bases from V and 6 bases from J, leaving 14 bases between. This CDR3 is built from 15 residues. CDR1 and CDR2 from the germline V gene are LNHNV and YYDKDF (reference sequence).

This clonotype was seen many times. The chain employs TRBV7-2 and TRBJ2-2, with 8 bases identical to TRBD1. From germline, CDR1 is SGHTA and CDR2 FQGNSA. Unmatched junction bases numbered 2, after V lost 0 bases and J lost 5 bases. This CDR3 has 15 residues. CDR3 region: CASSLARGRTGELFF. DNA of the CDR3: TGTGCCAGCAGCTTAGCCAGGGGGCGAACCGGGGAGCTGTTTTTT.

V usage is TRBV7-2 and J usage is TRBJ2-7; D remains ambiguous. The CDR3 totals 14 residues. Trimming removed 2 bases at V and 3 bases at J, with 11 bases between. CDR1 and CDR2 (germline): SGHTA, FQGNSA. The CDR3 reads CASSLNQVFYEQYF. Here the CDR3 DNA reads TGTGCCAGCAGCTTAAATCAGGTTTTCTACGAGCAGTACTTC.

Ten or more counts support this clonotype. This chain links TRBV7-2 with TRBJ2-3, with D possibly TRBD2 on 6 matching bases. CDR1 is SGHTA and CDR2 is FQGNSA in the germline V gene. Trimming cost V 4 bases and J 6 bases, with 14 bases left between them. The CDR3 loop spans 14 amino acids. The CDR3 DNA follows: TGTGCCAGCAGCTCCTGGACTATCACGGATACGCAGTATTTT. This codes for CASSSWTITDTQYF.

This clonotype was recorded many times. The rearrangement joins TRBV7-2 to TRBJ2-1, with D tentatively TRBD2 (5 bases). The germline V gene has CDR1 SGHTA and CDR2 FQGNSA. This CDR3 has 15 residues. Trimming stripped 2 bases from V and 3 bases from J, with 11 bases between. DNA of the CDR3: TGTGCCAGCAGCTTAAGATCTAGCAGCTACAATGAGCAGTTCTTC. Its translation: CASSLRSSSYNEQFF.

The DNA for the CDR3 is TGCAGTGCTCCTAGACTAGCGGGGACCAATGAGCAGTTCTTC. This sequence encodes CSAPRLAGTNEQFF. The J gene is TRBJ2-1, the V gene TRBV20-1, with 11 bases matching TRBD2. The CDR3 spans 14 residues. After removal of 5 bases from V and 6 bases from J, the junction contained 6 bases not matched to a gene. Germline V lookup: CDR1 DFQATT, CDR2 SNEGSKA (reference sequence).

This clonotype was counted ten times or more. J is TRBJ1-2 and V is TRBV7-2, with a weak D call TRBD1 (5 bases). The V gene lost 5 bases and the J gene lost 3 bases, with 13 bases spanning the gap. The CDR3 runs 14 residues. Looked up from germline, CDR1 is SGHTA and CDR2 is FQGNSA. CDR3 nucleotide sequence: TGTGCCAGCAGCCCGGCGGGGGAAGACTATGGCTACACCTTC. Encoded protein: CASSPAGEDYGYTF.

This clonotype was counted once. The rearrangement joins TRBV6-5 to TRBJ2-7; D possibly matches TRBD1 or TRBD2 (5 bases each). Germline CDR1 and CDR2: MNHEY and SVGAGI. V was pared by 5 bases and J by 9 bases, with 14 bases between. The CDR3 is 12 amino acids. CDR3 DNA: TGTGCCAGCAGTGGGGGACCGGGCGGGCAGTACTTC. It is translated as CASSGGPGGQYF.

Ten or more counts support this clonotype. The CDR3 DNA reads as TGTGCCAGCAGCTTAGTAGGGCCAAATAACTATGGCTACACCTTC. Its translation: CASSLVGPNNYGYTF. This chain connects TRBV7-2 to TRBJ1-2; D is unclear. CDR1 and CDR2 from the germline V gene are SGHTA and FQGNSA. The CDR3 loop spans 15 amino acids. Between the trimmed V and J ends, which lost 1 base and 1 base, there was a span of 10 bases.

The rearrangement joins TRBV30 to TRBJ1-1; possibly TRBD1 for D (5 bases). This CDR3 region has 13 residues. Germline V CDR1 and CDR2: GTSNPN, SVGIG (reference sequence). Trimming cost V 0 bases and J 7 bases, with 12 bases left between them. CDR3 residues: CAWSVIVQGEAFF. The CDR3 DNA follows: TGTGCCTGGAGTGTAATCGTCCAGGGTGAAGCTTTCTTT.

There are many counts of this clonotype. CDR3 region: CASSLGVGTSYEQYF. The CDR3 DNA follows: TGTGCCAGCAGCTTAGGTGTGGGTACATCCTACGAGCAGTACTTC. The chain joins TRBV7-2 to TRBJ2-7; D unclear. Germline CDR1 and CDR2: SGHTA and FQGNSA. V lost 1 base to trimming and J lost 1 base, with 11 bases between them. There are 15 residues in the CDR3.

In this sample, this clonotype turned up a few times. The chain carries TRBV27 and TRBJ2-7; weak D call: TRBD1 (5 bases). With 8 bases removed from V and 5 bases from J, the gap between germline ends came to 10 bases. Germline V gene lookup returns CDR1 MNHEY and CDR2 SMNVEV (reference sequence). The CDR3 is 11 amino acids. The CDR3 DNA reads TGTGCCAGCGGACAAATGGACGAGCAGTACTTC. Protein sequence: CASGQMDEQYF.

This clonotype has ten or more counts. The rearrangement joins TRBV7-8 to TRBJ1-2; perhaps TRBD1 as D (5 bases). The V end was cut by 5 bases, the J end by 3 bases, with 13 bases between. The CDR3 has 14 amino acids. Germline assignment: CDR1 SGHVS and CDR2 FQNEAQ. CDR3 region: CASSIQERDYGYTF. The CDR3 bases are TGTGCCAGCAGCATACAGGAGAGGGACTATGGCTACACCTTC. The whole variable domain, remainder taken from reference TRBV7-8 and TRBJ1-2, is GAGVSQSPRYKVAKRGQDVALRCDPISGHVSLFWYQQALGQGPEFLTYFQNEAQLDKSGLPSDRFFAERPEGSVSTLKIQRTQQEDSAVYLCASSIQERDYGYTFGSGTRLTVV.

The chain uses TRBV19 and TRBJ1-1, with 7 bases aligning to TRBD1. V dropped 10 bases and J dropped 1; count of bases not matched to a gene: 12. In germline, CDR1 is LNHDA, CDR2 SQIVND (reference sequence). The CDR3 sequence is 15 residues long. The CDR3 region has the DNA TGTGCCACCACCAAGACCAGGGGGTCGAACACTGAAGCTTTCTTT. This encodes CATTKTRGSNTEAFF. Full variable domain (outside the CDR3, taken from reference TRBV19 and TRBJ1-1): DGGITQSPKYLFRKEGQNVTLSCEQNLNHDAMYWYRQDPGQGLRLIYYSQIVNDFQKGDIAEGYSVSREKKESFPLTVTSAQKNPTAFYLCATTKTRGSNTEAFFGQGTRLTVV.

This clonotype was picked up a small number of times. The V and J genes are TRBV4-1 and TRBJ2-1; TRBD1 matches 8 bases. Germline V CDR1 and CDR2: MGHRA, YSYEKL. The length of the CDR3 is 17 residues. J was trimmed by 0 bases and V by 1 base; bases with no gene match: 5. CDR3 DNA sequence: TGCGCCAGCAGCCAAGCCGGGACAGGAAGCTCCTACAATGAGCAGTTCTTC. Translated: CASSQAGTGSSYNEQFF.

The chain combines TRBV12-3 or TRBV12-4 with TRBJ2-5; D gene uncertain. Deletions cut 6 bases from V and 5 bases from J, with 10 bases between. The CDR3 covers 12 residues. This chain's CDR3 is CASRLPGETQYF. CDR3 sequence (DNA): TGTGCCAGCAGACTCCCTGGGGAGACCCAGTACTTC.

In its sample, this clonotype was seen many times. The chain recombines TRBV7-2 with TRBJ2-3, with 14 bases matching TRBD2. The V gene's germline CDR1 is SGHTA and CDR2 FQGNSA. The CDR3 is 16 amino acids. Trimming removed 6 bases from V and 9 bases from J; junction bases left unmatched: 11. The CDR3 protein is CASSPRGLAGAGTQYF. CDR3 in DNA: TGTGCCAGCAGTCCCAGGGGACTAGCGGGGGCGGGAACGCAGTATTTT.

This clonotype was seen more than once but under ten times. The chain links TRBV4-1 to TRBJ2-1; TRBD2 matches 13 bases. The V gene end was trimmed by 3 bases and the J gene end by 7 bases; junction bases not matched to a gene: 6. This CDR3 spans 16 amino acids. Germline CDR1 reads MGHRA; CDR2 reads YSYEKL. The CDR3 DNA reads as TGCGCCAGCAGCCAGACGACTAGCGGGAGGTGGAATGAGCAGTTCTTC. This codes for CASSQTTSGRWNEQFF.

This rearrangement joins TRBV7-4 to TRBJ1-1; the match to TRBD1 covers 8 bases. The junction had 13 bases not matched to a gene; V was cut back by 10 bases and J by 6 bases. Germline values: CDR1 SGHVT, CDR2 SQSDAQ. This CDR3 has 14 amino acids. The CDR3 reads CATPEAGGNSEAFF. The CDR3 region has the DNA TGTGCCACCCCGGAGGCAGGGGGCAACTCTGAAGCTTTCTTT.

This clonotype occurred many times. The chain joins TRBV28 to TRBJ2-5; D is possibly TRBD1 (6 bases). V was trimmed by 10 bases and J by 2 bases, leaving 11 bases between them. Looked up from germline, CDR1 is MDHEN and CDR2 is SYDVKM. The CDR3 has 12 amino acids. The CDR3 bases are TGTGCCACACAGGGTTATCAAGAGACCCAGTACTTC. This encodes CATQGYQETQYF.

In its sample, this clonotype was seen many times. The chain uses TRBV7-2 and TRBJ2-7; 8 bases are a match to TRBD1. The J segment lost 2 bases and the V segment lost 7 bases, leaving 7 bases of the junction unmatched. The CDR3 totals 14 residues. Germline-derived CDR1 and CDR2 are SGHTA and FQGNSA. This CDR3 is CASTWTGSPYEQYF. For the CDR3, the DNA is TGTGCCAGCACCTGGACAGGGAGTCCCTACGAGCAGTACTTC.

This clonotype was seen more than once but under ten times. The chain uses TRBV14 and TRBJ2-1; 11 bases align to TRBD2. V shed 3 bases and J 7 bases; nucleotides not matched to a gene: 11. CDR3 length equals 17 residues. Germline V gene data show CDR1 as SGHDN and CDR2 as FVKESK. The DNA for the CDR3 is TGTGCCAGCAGCCAGCTCATAGCGGGGGGGCAAGTAAATGAGCAGTTCTTC. Encoded protein: CASSQLIAGGQVNEQFF.

This clonotype has a handful of counts. This chain connects TRBV7-2 to TRBJ2-1; 10 positions agree with TRBD2. From germline, CDR1 is SGHTA and CDR2 FQGNSA. V gave up 6 bases and J gave up 12 bases; unmatched junction bases: 11. CDR3 length: 14 residues. CDR3 nucleotide sequence: TGTGCCAGCAGTCAGGTTGGAGCGGGAGGGGGGCAGTTCTTC. Translated: CASSQVGAGGGQFF.

This clonotype was counted at least ten times. The chain has TRBV12-3 or TRBV12-4 and TRBJ2-5; D possibly matches TRBD1 or TRBD2 (6 bases each). V was pared by 5 bases and J by 2 bases, with 15 bases between. The CDR3 runs 15 residues. The DNA for the CDR3 is TGTGCCAGCAGTACGGTCGGAGGGGGGCAAGAGACCCAGTACTTC. Translating it yields CASSTVGGGQETQYF.

V is TRBV20-1 and J is TRBJ2-2, with D perhaps assigned TRBD1 or TRBD2 (5 bases each). The V gene lost 4 bases and the J gene lost 7 bases, with 19 bases spanning the gap. The CDR3 has 15 residues. Germline CDR1 is DFQATT and CDR2 is SNEGSKA (reference sequence). Here the CDR3 DNA reads TGCAGTGCTACCCCTTTGAGGGGTCCCAACGGGGAGCTGTTTTTT. It encodes CSATPLRGPNGELFF.

There are many counts of this clonotype. The rearrangement joins TRBV20-1 to TRBJ2-3; a possible D gene is TRBD2 (5 bases). The CDR3 consists of 15 residues. The V end lost 3 bases, the J end lost 4 bases, and 17 bases lay between the germline ends. Germline V gives CDR1 DFQATT, CDR2 SNEGSKA (reference sequence). The CDR3 nucleotides are TGCAGTGCTAGGAAGTCGGAGTGGGGAGCAGATACGCAGTATTTT. Encoded protein: CSARKSEWGADTQYF.

The chain employs TRBV11-2 and TRBJ2-1; D might be TRBD2 (7 bases). From germline, CDR1 is SGHAT and CDR2 FQNNGV. The CDR3 spans 13 residues. The V end lost 5 bases, the J end lost 9 bases, and 14 bases lay between the germline ends. The CDR3 bases are TGTGCCAGCAGCCCCATTCGGGGGGCTGAGCAGTTCTTC. Protein sequence: CASSPIRGAEQFF.

This clonotype was observed at least ten times. The chain combines TRBV19 with TRBJ1-4; D is unresolved. Trimming pared 8 bases from V and 6 bases from J, leaving 13 bases between. This CDR3 spans 13 amino acids. CDR1 LNHDA and CDR2 SQIVND come from the germline V gene (reference sequence). The CDR3 region has the DNA TGTGCCAGTGCCGCGAGGCCCGATGAAAAACTGTTTTTT. Protein: CASAARPDEKLFF. The complete variable domain, with remaining parts taken from reference TRBV19 and TRBJ1-4, reads DGGITQSPKYLFRKEGQNVTLSCEQNLNHDAMYWYRQDPGQGLRLIYYSQIVNDFQKGDIAEGYSVSREKKESFPLTVTSAQKNPTAFYLCASAARPDEKLFFGSGTQLSVL.

In this sample, this clonotype turned up many times. The CDR3 coding sequence is TGTGCCAGCAGCCTCTATCCAGTAGCGGGGGGCCAAGAGACCCAGTACTTC. The encoded protein is CASSLYPVAGGQETQYF. The V call is TRBV7-3, the J call TRBJ2-5; 10 nucleotides align to TRBD2. The CDR3 is made up of 17 amino acids. With V trimmed by 5 bases and J by 1 base, 10 bases remained unmatched. Germline lookup yields CDR1 SGHTA and CDR2 FQGTGA.

V usage is TRBV6-2 or TRBV6-3 and J usage is TRBJ2-2, with 9 bases that match TRBD2. Germline-derived CDR1 and CDR2 are MNHEY and SVGEGT. With 7 bases clipped from V and 5 bases from J, the junction kept 11 bases outside the gene matches. CDR3 size: 16 residues. The CDR3 DNA reads TGTGCCAGCAAAGACTCCAGACTAGCGGCGACCGGGGAGCTGTTTTTT. Protein: CASKDSRLAATGELFF.

There are many counts of this clonotype. The chain uses TRBV4-2 and TRBJ2-3, with 10 nucleotides matching TRBD2. Germline V lookup: CDR1 LGHNA, CDR2 YNFKEQ. There are 19 residues in the CDR3. V trimming: 0 bases; J trimming: 1 base; junction bases outside the gene matches: 10. The CDR3 nucleotides read TGTGCCAGCAGCCAAGATCTTACCGGACTAGCGGTCGGCACAGATACGCAGTATTTT. Translation gives CASSQDLTGLAVGTDTQYF.